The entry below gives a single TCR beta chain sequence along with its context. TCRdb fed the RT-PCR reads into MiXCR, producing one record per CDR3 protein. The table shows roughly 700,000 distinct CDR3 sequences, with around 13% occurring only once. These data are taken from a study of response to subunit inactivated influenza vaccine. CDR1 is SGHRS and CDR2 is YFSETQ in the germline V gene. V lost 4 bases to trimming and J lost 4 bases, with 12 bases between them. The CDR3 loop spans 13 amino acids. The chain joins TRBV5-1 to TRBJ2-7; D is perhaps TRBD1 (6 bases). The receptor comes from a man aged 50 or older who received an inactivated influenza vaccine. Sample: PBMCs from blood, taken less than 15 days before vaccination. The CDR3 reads CASSQEDRYEQYF. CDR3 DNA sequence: TGCGCCAGCAGCCAGGAGGACAGATACGAGCAGTACTTC.